This T cell receptor (beta chain) was captured in a study of response to subunit inactivated influenza vaccine. Study-wide results and limits: The authors suggested that few new T cells are recruited per seasonal influenza vaccination.

This clonotype came up a few times. The antigen is unknown. Trimming took off 2 bases at V and 2 bases at J, with 10 bases between the two ends. In germline, CDR1 is SGHDT, CDR2 YYEEEE. CDR3 length equals 14 residues. TCRdb passed the RT-PCR reads through MiXCR, listing each CDR3 protein once. The table shows hundreds of thousands of distinct CDR3 sequences, with 20% to 25% occurring only once. Source: PBMCs from blood, taken less than 22 months after vaccination. The chain couples TRBV5-6 to TRBJ2-5; the D gene is possibly TRBD2 (6 bases). The TCR sequence derives from a man aged 45-69 years who received an inactivated influenza vaccine. The CDR3 sequence: CASSFRGRQETQYF. CDR3 DNA: TGTGCCAGCAGCTTCCGGGGGAGGCAAGAGACCCAGTACTTC.